These 30 T cell receptor beta chains came from one sample sequenced in a study of T cells after yellow fever vaccination. TCRdb reprocessed the 5' RACE reads with MiXCR, giving one entry per CDR3 protein. The repertoire holds 300,000 to 400,000 distinct CDR3 sequences, with roughly 9.4% as singletons. Sequenced here: PBMCs, sampled on the day of the first yellow fever vaccination. These receptors were collected from a man aged 18 to 35 who received the YFV17D yellow fever vaccine.

The genes are TRBV20-1 and TRBJ2-2, with D possibly being TRBD1 (5 bases). CDR1 DFQATT and CDR2 SNEGSKA come from the germline V gene (reference sequence). The CDR3 contains 15 residues. V dropped 0 bases and J dropped 4 bases, with 12 bases sitting between them. CDR3 nucleotide sequence: TGCAGTGCTAGAGATCGCCGGACACCCACCGGGGAGCTGTTTTTT. This sequence encodes CSARDRRTPTGELFF.

This clonotype was seen many times. The rearrangement joins TRBV7-9 to TRBJ2-1; unclear D gene. Between the trimmed V and J ends, which lost 2 bases and 9 bases, there was a span of 8 bases. CDR3 size: 12 residues. Germline CDR1 is SEHNR and CDR2 is FQNEAQ (reference sequence). CDR3 protein: CASSLSQVEQFF. In DNA form, the CDR3 reads TGTGCCAGCAGCTTATCCCAGGTTGAGCAGTTCTTC. Full variable domain (remainder filled in from reference TRBV7-9 and TRBJ2-1): DTGVSQNPRHKITKRGQNVTFRCDPISEHNRLYWYRQTLGQGPEFLTYFQNEAQLEKSRLLSDRFSAERPKGSFSTLEIQRTEQGDSAMYLCASSLSQVEQFFGPGTRLTVL.

In this sample, this clonotype turned up a few times. The chain carries TRBV27 and TRBJ2-7, with D possibly matching TRBD1 (6 bases). The CDR3 runs 14 residues. Germline CDR1 is MNHEY and CDR2 is SMNVEV (reference sequence). V dropped 2 bases and J dropped 3 bases, with 11 bases sitting between them. The CDR3 region has the DNA TGTGCCAGCAGTTTAGTCTCAGGGGTCTACGAGCAGTACTTC. Translated: CASSLVSGVYEQYF.

This clonotype has only a few counts. The genes are TRBV4-2 and TRBJ2-7; perhaps TRBD2 as D (7 bases). Germline loops: CDR1 LGHNA, CDR2 YNFKEQ. This CDR3 is built from 16 residues. The ends were cut back, 0 bases at V and 7 bases at J, with 19 bases in the middle. The CDR3 DNA follows: TGTGCCAGCAGCCAAGATCCCGGCGGGGGCCAGGGTGAGCAGTACTTC. Translated: CASSQDPGGGQGEQYF.

The J gene is TRBJ2-7, the V gene TRBV18; D possibly corresponds to TRBD1 (6 bases). Germline lookup yields CDR1 KGHSH and CDR2 LQKENI. There are 16 residues in the CDR3. Trimming left V 5 bases short and J 1 base short, with 18 bases between. The CDR3 loop is CASSARLDSMSYEQYF. The DNA of the CDR3 is TGTGCCAGCTCAGCTCGCCTGGACAGCATGTCCTACGAGCAGTACTTC.

This clonotype appeared many times. The chain joins TRBV12-3 or TRBV12-4 to TRBJ1-1, with D possibly TRBD1 on 6 matching bases. V was clipped by 8 bases and J by 7 bases, with 14 bases between them. The CDR3 contains 12 residues. The CDR3 spells CASRNREVEAFF. CDR3 DNA: TGTGCCAGCCGTAACAGGGAAGTTGAAGCTTTCTTT.

This clonotype was detected many times. V and J are TRBV29-1 and TRBJ1-1; 7 nucleotides agree with TRBD1. Germline CDR1 and CDR2: SQVTM and ANQGSEA. V lost 6 bases, J lost 4 bases, and 8 bases stayed unmatched. This CDR3 region has 13 residues. The CDR3 bases are TGCAGCGTCGCTGGACAGGAAAGCACTGAAGCTTTCTTT. Translating gives CSVAGQESTEAFF.

This clonotype was seen a few times. The chain has TRBV5-6 and TRBJ2-3; TRBD1 or TRBD2 may be the D gene (5 bases each). CDR1 and CDR2 from the germline V gene are SGHDT and YYEEEE. This CDR3 region has 17 residues. Trimming stripped 3 bases from V and 4 bases from J, with 21 bases between. CDR3 amino acids: CASSSQGRPWESDTQYF. The DNA of the CDR3 is TGTGCCAGCAGCTCCCAGGGAAGGCCGTGGGAGTCAGATACGCAGTATTTT.

This clonotype was counted many times. The genes are TRBV6-1 and TRBJ1-1, with D unclear. The CDR3 runs to 14 residues. From germline, CDR1 is MNHNS and CDR2 SASEGT. Between the trimmed V and J ends, which lost 6 bases and 0 bases, there was a span of 11 bases. This chain's CDR3 is CASRDGGMNTEAFF. The DNA of the CDR3 is TGTGCCAGCAGGGACGGAGGCATGAACACTGAAGCTTTCTTT.

This clonotype was observed a handful of times. J is TRBJ2-7 and V is TRBV7-7; D possibly corresponds to TRBD2 (5 bases). The CDR3 has 17 residues. The germline gives CDR1 SSHAT, CDR2 FNYEAQ (reference sequence). As DNA, the CDR3 is TGTGCTAGCAGCTTAGCTACCAGGAGGTGGGACTCCTACGAGCAGTACGTC. This codes for CASSLATRRWDSYEQYV.

This chain uses TRBV4-3 with TRBJ2-7, with a tentative D call TRBD2 (6 bases). Germline CDR1 and CDR2: LGHNA and YSLEER. Trimming pared 0 bases from V and 4 bases from J, leaving 10 bases between. There are 14 residues in the CDR3. The CDR3 region has the DNA TGCGCCAGCAGCCAAGATATGGCGGGGTACGAGCAGTACTTC. Its protein product is CASSQDMAGYEQYF.

In its sample, this clonotype was seen a few times. CDR3 amino acids: CASKIQETQYF. DNA of the CDR3: TGTGCCAGCAAAATACAAGAGACCCAGTACTTC. This rearrangement joins TRBV2 to TRBJ2-5; no clear D gene. V lost 7 bases and J lost 2, with 5 bases in between. In germline, CDR1 is SNHLY, CDR2 FYNNEI. CDR3 length equals 11 residues.

Concerning this clonotype: The junction does not match germline at one end; this may be a read error. The chain employs TRBV18 and TRBJ2-1; 7 bases agree with TRBD1. Germline loops: CDR1 KGHSH, CDR2 LQKENI. This CDR3 region has 12 residues. CDR3 sequence reads: CASSPDRDEHFF. CDR3 nucleotide sequence: TGTGCCAGCTCGCCAGACAGGGATGAGCATTTCTTC.

Worth noting for this clonotype: One base away lies a much larger clone, so this may be a sequencing read error. V usage is TRBV6-2 or TRBV6-3 and J usage is TRBJ2-2; TRBD2 matches at 7 bases. V shed 7 bases and J 5 bases; nucleotides not matched to a gene: 7. The germline CDR1 and CDR2 sequences are MNHEY and SVGEGT. The CDR3 totals 14 residues. DNA of the CDR3: TGTGCCAGCATCCACATTAGCGGGACCGGGGAGCTGTTTTTT. Amino acid sequence: CASIHISGTGELFF.

The genes are TRBV20-1 and TRBJ2-4, with D perhaps matching TRBD2 (5 bases). Germline V CDR1 and CDR2: DFQATT, SNEGSKA (reference sequence). V lost 0 bases, J lost 2 bases, and 17 bases lay in between. The CDR3 spans 17 residues. Here the CDR3 DNA reads TGCAGTGCTAGAGAATCGTGGGGAAGCGGAACCAAAAACATTCAGTACTTC. As protein: CSARESWGSGTKNIQYF.

The rearrangement links TRBV7-9 to TRBJ2-1; 7 nucleotides match TRBD1. V shed 4 bases and J 9 bases; nucleotides not matched to a gene: 9. In germline, CDR1 is SEHNR, CDR2 FQNEAQ (reference sequence). The CDR3 length is 14 residues. The CDR3 reads CASSSLTGYREQFF. The CDR3 coding sequence is TGTGCCAGCAGCTCGTTGACAGGGTATCGTGAGCAGTTCTTC.

The chain recombines TRBV7-2 with TRBJ1-2, with D perhaps matching TRBD1 (6 bases). V dropped 3 bases and J dropped 7 bases, with 24 bases sitting between them. This CDR3 spans 17 amino acids. Germline-derived CDR1 and CDR2 are SGHTA and FQGNSA. In DNA form, the CDR3 reads TGTGCCAGCAGCTTCTCCCCCTACAGGGAGCCTACCCGTGGCTACACCTTC. Translating it yields CASSFSPYREPTRGYTF.

The chain joins TRBV12-3 or TRBV12-4 to TRBJ1-2, with 7 positions matching TRBD1. With V trimmed by 6 bases and J by 8 bases, 9 bases remained unmatched. This CDR3 comprises 13 residues. CDR3 sequence (DNA): TGTGCCAGCAGATTGGGACAGTTAAGCGGCTACACCTTC. Residues: CASRLGQLSGYTF.

The V call is TRBV3-1, the J call TRBJ2-5; 11 bases align to TRBD2. Germline CDR1 reads LGHDT; CDR2 reads YNNKEL (reference sequence). The CDR3 sequence is 15 residues long. Trimming at V came to 1 base and at J to 5 bases, leaving 3 bases not matched to a gene. CDR3 DNA: TGTGCCAGCAGCCAAGTTAGCGGGGGGGCTGAGACCCAGTACTTC. Encoded protein: CASSQVSGGAETQYF.

This rearrangement joins TRBV5-1 to TRBJ1-6; 12 bases agree with TRBD1. Trimming removed 4 bases from V and 6 bases from J; junction bases left unmatched: 5. The CDR3 has 16 residues. CDR1 is SGHRS and CDR2 is YFSETQ in the germline V gene. CDR3: CASSVGQGASNSPLHF. The CDR3, as DNA: TGCGCCAGCAGCGTGGGACAGGGGGCTAGTAATTCACCCCTCCACTTT. The variable domain in full, completed from reference TRBV5-1 and TRBJ1-6, reads KAGVTQTPRYLIKTRGQQVTLSCSPISGHRSVSWYQQTPGQGLQFLFEYFSETQRNKGNFPGRFSGRQFSNSRSEMNVSTLELGDSALYLCASSVGQGASNSPLHFGNGTRLTVT.

This clonotype was recorded many times. The chain is built from TRBV12-3 or TRBV12-4 and TRBJ2-2; 7 nucleotides agree with TRBD1. The J segment lost 10 bases and the V segment lost 6 bases, leaving 11 bases of the junction unmatched. The CDR3 length is 14 residues. This CDR3 is CASRGTANMLELFF. DNA for the CDR3: TGTGCCAGCAGGGGGACAGCCAATATGCTGGAGCTGTTTTTT.

The chain joins TRBV20-1 to TRBJ1-1; 11 bases fit TRBD1. J was trimmed by 4 bases and V by 6 bases; bases with no gene match: 13. CDR3 length: 16 amino acids. From germline, CDR1 is DFQATT and CDR2 SNEGSKA (reference sequence). Written as DNA, the CDR3 is TGCAGTGCCAAAAGGGAGTTGGGGACAGGGGGCACTGAAGCTTTCTTT. This sequence encodes CSAKRELGTGGTEAFF.

This clonotype was recorded a few times. This chain links TRBV6-2 or TRBV6-3 with TRBJ1-6; TRBD1 might be the D (6 bases). The CDR3 length is 14 residues. The V and J ends lost 4 bases and 5 bases respectively, with 9 bases between them. Looked up from germline, CDR1 is MNHEY and CDR2 is SVGEGT. The CDR3, as DNA: TGTGCCAGCAGTTCCAGGGGTGATAATTCACCCCTCCACTTT. Its translation: CASSSRGDNSPLHF.

This sequence joins TRBV6-2 or TRBV6-3 and TRBJ1-5; tentative D call: TRBD1 (5 bases). This CDR3 has 17 residues. Germline V gene sequence: CDR1 MNHEY, CDR2 SVGEGT. The V end was cut by 5 bases, the J end by 4 bases, with 21 bases between. The CDR3 is CASSKGFADSSNQPQHF. The CDR3 DNA sequence: TGTGCCAGCAGTAAAGGTTTCGCCGACAGCTCTAATCAGCCCCAGCATTTT.

The CDR3 DNA reads as TGTGCCAGTAGACAGGACTATAATTCACCCCTCCACTTT. It codes for CASRQDYNSPLHF. J is TRBJ1-6 and V is TRBV19, with a tentative D call TRBD1 (5 bases). Germline assignment: CDR1 LNHDA and CDR2 SQIVND (reference sequence). V lost 6 bases, J lost 3 bases, and 6 bases lay in between. This CDR3 spans 13 amino acids.

This chain connects TRBV10-3 to TRBJ1-3; D perhaps matches TRBD1 (5 bases). Deletions cut 3 bases from V and 2 bases from J, with 8 bases between. Looked up from germline, CDR1 is ENHRY and CDR2 is SYGVKD. There are 14 residues in the CDR3. CDR3 in DNA: TGTGCCATCAGTGATACAGGACCTGGAAACACCATATATTTT. It translates to CAISDTGPGNTIYF.

J is TRBJ2-7 and V is TRBV6-2 or TRBV6-3; D may be TRBD1 (6 bases). The CDR3 contains 18 residues. In germline, CDR1 is MNHEY, CDR2 SVGEGT. V lost 7 bases, J lost 0 bases, and 25 bases lay in between. The CDR3 coding sequence is TGTGCCAGCAACCAACCGACCAAACAGGGCACGAGCTCCTACGAGCAGTACGTC. This encodes CASNQPTKQGTSSYEQYV.

This clonotype came up a few times. V and J are TRBV4-2 and TRBJ1-1; D not certain. Trimming removed 3 bases at V and 0 bases at J, with 11 bases between. The CDR3 consists of 15 residues. Germline assignment: CDR1 LGHNA and CDR2 YNFKEQ. CDR3 residues: CASSQVQPVNTEAFF. The CDR3 nucleotides are TGTGCCAGCAGCCAGGTACAACCTGTGAACACTGAAGCTTTCTTT.

V is TRBV20-1 and J is TRBJ2-4; TRBD2 matches at 12 bases. The germline V gene has CDR1 DFQATT and CDR2 SNEGSKA (reference sequence). J was trimmed by 0 bases and V by 1 base; bases with no gene match: 1. The CDR3 spans 16 residues. Here the CDR3 reads CSARGTSGVAKNIQYF. The DNA for the CDR3 is TGCAGTGCTAGAGGGACTAGCGGGGTAGCCAAAAACATTCAGTACTTC.

The V and J genes are TRBV9 and TRBJ2-3; TRBD2 aligns across 13 bases. Losses at the gene ends were 5 bases for V and 3 bases for J; bases not matched to a gene: 6. This CDR3 is 16 amino acids long. Germline CDR1 is SGDLS and CDR2 is YYNGEE. CDR3 protein: CASSGGLAGRTDTQYF. The DNA for the CDR3 is TGTGCCAGCAGTGGGGGACTAGCGGGGAGAACAGATACGCAGTATTTT.